Listed here is a single T cell receptor beta chain. Its antigen remains unidentified. This CDR3 has 23 residues. CDR1 is DFQATT and CDR2 is SNEGSKA in the germline V gene (reference sequence). J gave up 0 bases and V 0 bases, and 24 bases lay outside the gene matches. In building TCR beta libraries, iRepertoire HTBI primers were used together with Arm-PCR of CDR3 regions. One entry per CDR3 protein, called by TCRdb with MiXCR from the multiplex PCR reads. This sample carries approximately 440,000 distinct CDR3 sequences, roughly a quarter of them seen once, and the ten largest clones take roughly 26%. This specimen comes from a study of regulatory T cells in long-lasting Graves disease. Overall study results and limits: Persistent patients had more shared public clonotypes (roughly 2,500) than new patients (roughly 970). Gene preferences differed: TRBV28, TRBJ1-2, TRBJ2-5 in persistent cases.

Time point here: persistent/refractory GD, antithyroid drugs over 5 years with positive TRAb. From RNA extracted from PBMCs, the TCR library was made. This sample comprised peripheral blood mononuclear cells (PBMCs), obtained when the disease was refractory, from a patient treated with antithyroid drugs. The V gene is TRBV20-1, the J gene TRBJ2-7, with 12 bases aligning to TRBD2. The clonotype originates from a female donor with Graves disease. This CDR3 is CSARDHTALLAGGQMGNSYEQYF. CDR3 in DNA: TGCAGTGCTAGAGATCATACGGCTCTGCTAGCGGGAGGGCAGATGGGGAACTCCTACGAGCAGTACTTC.